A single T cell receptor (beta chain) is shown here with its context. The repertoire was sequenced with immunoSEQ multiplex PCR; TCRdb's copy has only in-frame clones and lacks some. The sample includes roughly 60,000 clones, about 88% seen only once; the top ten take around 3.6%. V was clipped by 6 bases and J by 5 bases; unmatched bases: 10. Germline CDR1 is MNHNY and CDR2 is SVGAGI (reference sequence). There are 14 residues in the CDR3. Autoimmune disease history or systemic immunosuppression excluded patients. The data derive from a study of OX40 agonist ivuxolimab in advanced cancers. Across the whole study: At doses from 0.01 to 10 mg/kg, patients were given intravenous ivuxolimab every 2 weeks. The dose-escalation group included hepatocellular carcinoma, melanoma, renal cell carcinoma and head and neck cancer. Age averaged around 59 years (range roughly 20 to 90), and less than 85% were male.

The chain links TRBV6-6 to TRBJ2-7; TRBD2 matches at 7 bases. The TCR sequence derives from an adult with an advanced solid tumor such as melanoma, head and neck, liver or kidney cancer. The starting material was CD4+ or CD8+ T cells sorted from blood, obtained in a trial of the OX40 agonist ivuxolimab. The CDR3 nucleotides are TGTGCCAGCAGGCGGGAGAAAAGGTACCACGAGCAGTACTTC. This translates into CASRREKRYHEQYF.